This T cell receptor beta chain was captured in a study of blood T cell repertoires in COVID-19. Study information: Some COVID-19 samples were acute and others convalescent; all came from the United States, Italy and Spain. PBMCs, B-cell-depleted T cells, or T cells were the source of the cDNA or gDNA that made up the material.

The CDR3 runs 15 residues. Germline lookup yields CDR1 MGHRA and CDR2 YSYEKL. Trimming removed 0 bases at V and 9 bases at J, with 15 bases between. In the original analysis: Reference gene primer amplification in the assay estimated nucleated cell counts. Sequencing used immunoSEQ multiplex PCR; TCRdb keeps in-frame clones, though not all of them. The D gene and trimming were derived from the DNA, and the V and J assignments and clone size from that table. This sample has some 150,000 clones, with roughly 87% found just once. Sequenced material: peripheral blood. The source of this sequence is a human donor in a cohort sampled during active COVID-19. V usage is TRBV4-1 and J usage is TRBJ1-5, with D hard to call. The CDR3 coding sequence is TGCGCCAGCAGCCAAGAGGCGTCTCCTAGTTGGCCCCAGCATTTT. Translating gives CASSQEASPSWPQHF.